The sequence of this TCR beta chain was determined in a study of regulatory T cells in long-lasting Graves disease. This clonotype was observed many times. As to time point: newly diagnosed GD, antithyroid drugs for less than 3 months. PBMC-extracted RNA yielded the TCR library. Per germline, CDR1 SNHLY and CDR2 FYNNEI. The V and J ends lost 4 bases and 6 bases respectively, with 10 bases between them. CDR3 size: 12 residues. Arm-PCR of CDR3 regions and iRepertoire HTBI primers were used to build TCR beta libraries. TCRdb recomputed calls from the multiplex PCR reads with MiXCR, one row per CDR3 protein. The sample lists 580,000 or so distinct CDR3 sequences, about 15% seen once, with 9.5% to 15% in the top ten. This sample was also put to use in a study of T cells in Graves' hyperthyroidism and ophthalmopathy. Turning to that study: A patient was excluded if there was uncontrolled infection, other autoimmune disease, pregnancy or lactation. TCR CDR3 regions were first amplified by RT-PCR with HTBI primers. Stable hyperthyroidism was told apart from ophthalmopathy by a model built on 13 V-J features. The model anticipated ophthalmopathy a median 6.5 months pre-onset.

V and J are TRBV2 and TRBJ2-7, with D unclear. The sample here was peripheral blood mononuclear cells (PBMCs), taken at new diagnosis, from a patient treated with antithyroid drugs. This receptor was taken from a man between 18 and 35 years old with Graves disease. The CDR3 sequence: CASSVRQFEQYF. CDR3 coding DNA: TGTGCCAGCAGTGTGCGACAATTCGAGCAGTACTTC.